This T cell receptor (beta chain) derives from a study of blood T cell repertoires in COVID-19. At the level of the study: PBMCs, B-cell-depleted T cells, or T cells were the source of the cDNA or gDNA that made up the material.

Profiling relied on immunoSEQ multiplex PCR, and the TCRdb table lists in-frame clones only, not all of them. The data show around 130,000 clones, roughly 80% seen once. Germline V gene lookup returns CDR1 MNHNS and CDR2 SASEGT. The CDR3 extends over 17 amino acids. Trimming removed 2 bases from V and 1 base from J, with 12 bases in between. J is TRBJ1-6 and V is TRBV6-1, with TRBD1 as a possible D gene (5 bases). The sequenced material came from peripheral blood. This receptor was identified in a man between 60 and 75 years old with acute or convalescent COVID-19. CDR3: CASSEFGRGSYNSPLHF. The CDR3 DNA follows: TGTGCCAGCAGTGAATTCGGTAGGGGATCCTATAATTCACCCCTCCACTTT.